These T cell receptor beta chains were read from a single sample in a study of blood T cell repertoires in COVID-19. Clones were sequenced by immunoSEQ multiplex PCR, and TCRdb holds only the in-frame ones, with some missing. The table records under 250,000 clones, 75% to 85% of them present only once. Material: peripheral blood. These receptors all come from a human donor in a cohort sampled during active COVID-19. Each CDR3 is given with its conserved first and last residue. Not all rows give a size; the values are once, few, many and, for expanded clones, a class.

v_call	clone_size	j_call	cdr3_aa
TRBV30	.	TRBJ2-7	CAWTLRTGGHEQYF
TRBV19	.	TRBJ1-2	CASSLTGSGGYTF
TRBV6-5	.	TRBJ1-2	CASSLDSNTNYGYTF
TRBV19	.	TRBJ2-1	CATSGTSGRAGEQFF
TRBV27	.	TRBJ1-2	CASSTTRTVYGYTF
TRBV6-4	.	TRBJ2-1	CASNCSGRRYSYNEQFF
TRBV6-6	.	TRBJ2-1	CASSNGGDEQFF
TRBV24-1	.	TRBJ2-7	CATSDLGLAGGPGSYEQYF
TRBV3-1/TRBV3-2	.	TRBJ2-7	CASSDTGDSYEQYF
TRBV4-1	.	TRBJ2-1	CASSQRTGGDEQFF
TRBV5-1	.	TRBJ2-2	CASTSGTANTGELFF
TRBV19	.	TRBJ2-3	CASSKEGYLSTDTQYF
TRBV5-4	.	TRBJ2-1	CASSSREDNEQFF
TRBV7-9	.	TRBJ1-2	CASSLQGPNYGYTF
TRBV28	once	TRBJ2-5	CASSLTLSQGANQETQYF
TRBV6-2/TRBV6-3	.	TRBJ2-3	CASSASGRTDTQYF
TRBV11-1	.	TRBJ2-2	CASRPTGSRGELFF
TRBV4-1	.	TRBJ2-7	CASSQPSRAVYEQYF
TRBV9	.	TRBJ2-3	CASSVGGTAGTDTQYF
TRBV12-3/TRBV12-4	.	TRBJ1-6	CASSPGTESPLHF
TRBV27	.	TRBJ2-7	CASSLSTGAVYEQYF
TRBV27	.	TRBJ1-3	CASSLTQGSPGNTIYF
TRBV6-6	.	TRBJ2-4	CASIETTAKNIQYF
TRBV14	.	TRBJ1-2	CASSQQINYGYTF
TRBV27	.	TRBJ2-1	CASSSYRGRIYEQFF